This TCR beta chain is drawn from a study of blood T cell repertoires in COVID-19. The wider study: PBMCs, B-cell-depleted T cells, or T cells provided the cDNA or gDNA that made up the material.

Participant ages covered roughly 18 to 89 years across around 25 US areas. Self-reported history from a screening survey and questionnaire set each donor's cohort. Original analysis: Amplification of reference gene primers was used by the study to estimate nucleated cell counts. TCRdb's table, derived via immunoSEQ multiplex PCR, lists solely in-frame clones and lacks some. V and J calls and clone size are copied from that table; D and trimming were computed from the DNA. The profile shows 200,000 to 250,000 clones, about nine tenths of them singletons. This CDR3 spans 14 amino acids. V shed 3 bases, J shed 4 bases, and the junction held 5 bases outside the gene matches. The germline V gene encodes CDR1 MNHEY and CDR2 SVGEGT.

The TCR originated in a woman in her thirties who had recovered from COVID-19. Material: PBMCs or T cells enriched from blood (not recorded which). This chain links TRBV6-2 or TRBV6-3 with TRBJ2-7, with 8 bases aligning to TRBD2. CDR3 nucleotide sequence: TGTGCCAGCAGTTATGAGCGGGGGTATTACGAGCAGTACTTC. Translated: CASSYERGYYEQYF.